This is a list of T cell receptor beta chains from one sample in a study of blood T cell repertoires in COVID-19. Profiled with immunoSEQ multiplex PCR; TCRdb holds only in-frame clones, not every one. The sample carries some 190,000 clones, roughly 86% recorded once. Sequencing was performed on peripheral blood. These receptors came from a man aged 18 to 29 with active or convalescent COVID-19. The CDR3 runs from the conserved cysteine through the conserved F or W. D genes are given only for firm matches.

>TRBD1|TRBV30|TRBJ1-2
CASRGRGSGYTF
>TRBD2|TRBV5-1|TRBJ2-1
CASSLGTSGFSYNEQFF
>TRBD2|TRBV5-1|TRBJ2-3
CASSLASGGFTDTQYF
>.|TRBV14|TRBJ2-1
CASSHQGSYNEQFF
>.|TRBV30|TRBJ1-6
CAWSEGRDNSPLHF
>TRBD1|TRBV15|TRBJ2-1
CATSRDGGTGMKSSYNEQFF
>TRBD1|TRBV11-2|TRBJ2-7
CASRRTGTGLYEQYF
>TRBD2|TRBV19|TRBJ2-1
CASSMTSGDEQFF
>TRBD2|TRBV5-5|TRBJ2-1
CASSLRTSGDNEQFF
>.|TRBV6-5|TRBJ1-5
CASRPGQNQPQHF
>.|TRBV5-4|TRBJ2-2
CASSPLLGGGELFF
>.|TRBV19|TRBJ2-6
CASSIVSRAGANVLTF
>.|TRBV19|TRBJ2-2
CASSIRGSNTGELFF
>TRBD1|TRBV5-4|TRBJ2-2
CASSFDRGAGELFF
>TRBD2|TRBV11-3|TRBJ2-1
CASSLEFRGGPRNEQFF
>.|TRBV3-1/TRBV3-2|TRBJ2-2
CASSPWDLRGGELFF